Below are 10 T cell receptor beta chains sequenced from a single sample in a study of T cells in Graves' hyperthyroidism and ophthalmopathy. Template material for amplifying TCR beta CDR3 regions consisted of RNA transcripts. First-round RT-PCR targeting the TCR CDR3 was performed with the HTBI primer set. One entry per CDR3 protein results from TCRdb running MiXCR on the multiplex PCR reads. Of under 750,000 distinct CDR3 sequences detected, around 20% appear once; the ten largest clones hold around 17%. What was sequenced was blood. The receptors were sampled from a woman in her forties or fifties with Graves' hyperthyroidism that later progressed to Graves' ophthalmopathy.

This clonotype has more than one count but fewer than ten. V gene TRBV9 combines with J gene TRBJ1-2; maybe TRBD1 (6 bases). This CDR3 has 14 amino acids. V was pared by 0 bases and J by 8 bases, with 14 bases between. The V gene's germline CDR1 is SGDLS and CDR2 YYNGEE. In nucleotides, the CDR3 is TGTGCCAGCAGCGTAGAGGCAGGGGCTGAAGGCTACACCTTC. Translating it yields CASSVEAGAEGYTF.

The rearrangement joins TRBV6-5 to TRBJ1-4, with D unresolved. The CDR3 is made up of 14 amino acids. V lost 4 bases, J lost 1 base, and 7 bases lay in between. CDR1 and CDR2 from the germline V gene are MNHEY and SVGAGI. The chain's CDR3 is CASSFGVTNEKLFF. In DNA form, the CDR3 reads TGTGCCAGCAGTTTCGGGGTAACTAATGAAAAACTGTTTTTT.

Written as DNA, the CDR3 is TGTGCCAGCAGTTTCCCCCCCCGACCTGGAGAAAAACTGTTTTTT. Its translation: CASSFPPRPGEKLFF. The V gene is TRBV28, the J gene TRBJ1-4; D is undetermined. The CDR3 consists of 15 residues. Trimming left V 3 bases short and J 8 bases short, with 16 bases between. CDR1 and CDR2 from the germline V gene are MDHEN and SYDVKM. The variable domain in full, completed from reference TRBV28 and TRBJ1-4, reads DVKVTQSSRYLVKRTGEKVFLECVQDMDHENMFWYRQDPGLGLRLIYFSYDVKMKEKGDIPEGYSVSREKKERFSLILESASTNQTSMYLCASSFPPRPGEKLFFGSGTQLSVL.

This clonotype was counted between two and nine times. The junction departs from germline at one end; a sequencing error may be responsible. V gene TRBV6-1 combines with J gene TRBJ1-4, with TRBD1 as a possible D gene (5 bases). From germline, CDR1 is MNHNS and CDR2 SASEGT. The CDR3 length is 14 residues. The CDR3 loop is CASSESGEGEKLVF. CDR3 nucleotide sequence: TGTGCCAGCAGTGAATCGGGAGAAGGGGAAAAACTGGTTTTT.

This clonotype was seen more than once but under ten times. The rearrangement links TRBV18 to TRBJ1-5; D call uncertain. Germline V lookup: CDR1 KGHSH, CDR2 LQKENI. The germline V and J ends were trimmed by 3 bases and 5 bases, with 14 bases remaining between them. The CDR3 spans 15 residues. The CDR3 spells CASSPRTGNDQPQHF. The CDR3 nucleotides read TGTGCCAGCTCACCTAGGACGGGGAACGATCAGCCCCAGCATTTT.

Many counts were recorded for this clonotype. The chain joins TRBV6-1 to TRBJ2-5; 7 bases map to TRBD2. Germline V gene data show CDR1 as MNHNS and CDR2 as SASEGT. This CDR3 is built from 18 residues. Trimming at V came to 5 bases and at J to 0 bases, leaving 15 bases not matched to a gene. The CDR3 bases are TGTGCCAGCAGTTACCGGCCTAGCGGCGGAGGGTACCAAGAGACCCAGTACTTC. The encoded protein is CASSYRPSGGGYQETQYF.

This clonotype was seen a few times. This chain links TRBV18 with TRBJ2-1; D may be TRBD1 (6 bases). The V end was cut by 3 bases, the J end by 9 bases, with 18 bases between. Germline V gene data show CDR1 as KGHSH and CDR2 as LQKENI. This CDR3 comprises 15 residues. The CDR3 DNA reads as TGTGCCAGCTCACCCGGGACAAGGATTAGGGGTGAGCAGTTCTTC. This sequence encodes CASSPGTRIRGEQFF. The full variable domain, with the rest looked up from reference TRBV18 and TRBJ2-1, is NAGVMQNPRHLVRRRGQEARLRCSPMKGHSHVYWYRQLPEEGLKFMVYLQKENIIDESGMPKERFSAEFPKEGPSILRIQQVVRGDSAAYFCASSPGTRIRGEQFFGPGTRLTVL.

This chain uses TRBV6-2 or TRBV6-3 with TRBJ1-2; 9 bases are a match to TRBD1. The ends lost 5 bases at V and 0 bases at J; junction bases unmatched: 16. The CDR3 has 19 residues. Per the germline V gene, CDR1 is MNHEY and CDR2 is SVGEGT. In nucleotides, the CDR3 is TGTGCCAGCAGTGGCTACTTCGGAGACAGGGGGGGAGCTAACTATGGCTACACCTTC. This translates into CASSGYFGDRGGANYGYTF.

This clonotype has only a few counts. The rearrangement joins TRBV5-1 to TRBJ1-6, with 8 nucleotides matching TRBD1. The germline V gene encodes CDR1 SGHRS and CDR2 YFSETQ. V was clipped by 6 bases and J by 5 bases; unmatched bases: 1. The length of the CDR3 is 13 residues. The DNA of the CDR3 is TGCGCCAGCATGACAGGGGATAATTCACCCCTCCACTTT. Translated: CASMTGDNSPLHF.

The chain couples TRBV29-1 to TRBJ2-7; the D gene is possibly TRBD2 (6 bases). CDR3 length: 13 amino acids. Trimming shortened V by 3 bases and J by 3 bases, and 12 bases separated the two germline ends. The germline CDR1 and CDR2 sequences are SQVTM and ANQGSEA. CDR3 amino acids: CSVEEGPLYEQYF. CDR3 nucleotides: TGCAGCGTTGAGGAGGGACCCCTCTACGAGCAGTACTTC.